This T cell receptor beta chain comes out of a study of blood T cell repertoires in COVID-19. In the study overall: Some COVID-19 samples were acute and others convalescent; all came from the United States, Italy and Spain. Nucleic acid was either cDNA or gDNA, and it came from T cells, B-cell-depleted T cells, or PBMCs.

This CDR3 region has 16 residues. Trimming took 9 bases from V and 5 from J, leaving 25 bases between them. Germline V CDR1 and CDR2: LNHDA, SQIVND (reference sequence). Original processing notes: Estimated nucleated cell counts came from reference gene primer amplification. Data came from immunoSEQ multiplex PCR; TCRdb stores just in-frame clones and leaves some out. The DNA gave D and trimming, while V, J and clone size come from that table. The sample includes 140,000 to 150,000 clones, 84% of them seen just once. Sequenced input: peripheral blood. The chain joins TRBV19 to TRBJ1-1; D may be TRBD1 (5 bases). The sequence came from a human donor in a cohort sampled during active COVID-19. The CDR3 loop reads CARARGHSIKQTEAFF. CDR3 coding DNA: TGTGCCAGGGCGCGGGGCCATTCTATCAAACAGACTGAAGCTTTCTTT.